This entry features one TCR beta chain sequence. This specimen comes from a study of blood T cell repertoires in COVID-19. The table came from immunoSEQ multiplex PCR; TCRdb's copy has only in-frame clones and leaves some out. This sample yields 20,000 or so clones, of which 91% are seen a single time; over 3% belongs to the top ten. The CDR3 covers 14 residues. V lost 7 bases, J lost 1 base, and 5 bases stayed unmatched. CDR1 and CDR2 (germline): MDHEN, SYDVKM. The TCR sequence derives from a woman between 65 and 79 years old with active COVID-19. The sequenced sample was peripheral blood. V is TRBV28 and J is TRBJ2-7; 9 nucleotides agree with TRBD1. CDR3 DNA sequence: TGTGCCAGCACTGGGGGGACAGGGTCCTACGAGCAGTACTTC. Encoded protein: CASTGGTGSYEQYF. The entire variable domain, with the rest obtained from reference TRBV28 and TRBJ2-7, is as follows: DVKVTQSSRYLVKRTGEKVFLECVQDMDHENMFWYRQDPGLGLRLIYFSYDVKMKEKGDIPEGYSVSREKKERFSLILESASTNQTSMYLCASTGGTGSYEQYFGPGTRLTVT.